Described below is a single T cell receptor beta chain sequence and its context. The antigen remains undetermined. In germline, CDR1 is SGHTA, CDR2 FQGNSA. J gave up 8 bases and V 8 bases, and 10 bases lay outside the gene matches. The CDR3 loop spans 14 amino acids. These data come from a study of cytomegalovirus exposure and HLA in healthy donors. The method was immunoSEQ multiplex PCR; TCRdb's version includes in-frame clones alone and lacks a portion of them. The sample shows nearly 110,000 clones, 88% of them seen only once. Study-wide findings and caveats: Subsequent analysis found a tendency for first-cohort TCR clusters to co-occur within the 110 or so validation repertoires. In vitro work confirmed that a few CMV-associated chains recognize CMV antigens.

Sample: PBMCs. This receptor was taken from a woman aged 18-29 years in good health and CMV-seropositive. The V and J genes are TRBV7-2 and TRBJ1-3; 9 bases agree with TRBD1. The DNA of the CDR3 is TGTGCCAGCTCCTTGGGGGGACAGGGTTACACCATATATTTT. This encodes CASSLGGQGYTIYF.